These 24 T cell receptor beta chains originate from one sample sequenced in a study of T cell repertoires in cytomegalovirus infection. The antigens for these receptors are not known. TCRdb recomputed calls from the reads with MiXCR, one row per CDR3 protein. The table includes hundreds of thousands of distinct CDR3 sequences, about 44% detected once. The sample here was cultured PBMCs, taken from culture after CMV antigen stimulation. The receptors were gathered from a human donor in good health (CMV status not recorded). Some clones in this sample may be carry-over from other donors' samples.

The chain is built from TRBV7-6 and TRBJ2-2; 7 bases line up with TRBD1. CDR1 SGHVS and CDR2 FNYEAQ come from the germline V gene. V was clipped by 3 bases and J by 3 bases; unmatched bases: 1. The CDR3 totals 14 residues. The DNA of the CDR3 is TGTGCCAGCAGCTTCACAGGGGACACCGGGGAGCTGTTTTTT. Translation: CASSFTGDTGELFF. The variable domain in full, completed from reference TRBV7-6 and TRBJ2-2, reads GAGVSQSPRYKVTKRGQDVALRCDPISGHVSLYWYRQALGQGPEFLTYFNYEAQQDKSGLPNDRFSAERPEGSISTLTIQRTEQRDSAMYRCASSFTGDTGELFFGEGSRLTVL.

This sequence joins TRBV7-2 and TRBJ1-6; TRBD1 matches at 7 bases. This CDR3 contains 16 residues. Looked up from germline, CDR1 is SGHTA and CDR2 is FQGNSA. V lost 0 bases and J lost 11; bases outside the gene matches: 10. CDR3: CASSLAGGTGYAPLHF. The CDR3 DNA follows: TGTGCCAGCAGCTTAGCAGGGGGCACAGGTTATGCACCCCTCCACTTT.

V gene TRBV28 combines with J gene TRBJ2-7, with TRBD1 identical over 9 bases. The CDR3 length is 13 residues. Germline V gene data show CDR1 as MDHEN and CDR2 as SYDVKM. The J segment lost 3 bases and the V segment lost 11 bases, leaving 8 bases of the junction unmatched. The CDR3 is CASQPGQGYEQYF. The CDR3 nucleotides are TGTGCCTCCCAACCGGGACAGGGCTACGAGCAGTACTTC.

V usage is TRBV4-1 and J usage is TRBJ2-5; D not certain. Per the germline V gene, CDR1 is MGHRA and CDR2 is YSYEKL. The CDR3 totals 14 residues. The germline V and J ends were trimmed by 0 bases and 4 bases, with 9 bases remaining between them. The CDR3 DNA reads as TGCGCCAGCAGCCAAGAGCGGTTTCGAGAGACCCAGTACTTC. Its protein is CASSQERFRETQYF.

The chain combines TRBV20-1 with TRBJ2-3; 8 nucleotides align to TRBD1. Germline CDR1 is DFQATT and CDR2 is SNEGSKA (reference sequence). This CDR3 spans 14 amino acids. J lost 4 bases, V lost 5 bases, and 8 bases had no gene match. CDR3 in DNA: TGCAGTGCTCCGGACAGGGTGTTTCCAGATACGCAGTATTTT. Residues: CSAPDRVFPDTQYF.

This chain uses TRBV20-1 with TRBJ2-7; D gene uncertain. From germline, CDR1 is DFQATT and CDR2 SNEGSKA (reference sequence). Trimming left V 0 bases short and J 6 bases short, with 9 bases between. There are 12 residues in the CDR3. The CDR3 loop reads CSAREASLEQYF. In DNA form, the CDR3 reads TGCAGTGCTAGAGAGGCCTCGCTCGAGCAGTACTTC.

The V call is TRBV10-3, the J call TRBJ2-5, with 9 positions matching TRBD2. Per germline, CDR1 ENHRY and CDR2 SYGVKD. The CDR3 totals 14 residues. The V segment lost 4 bases and the J segment 0 bases; nucleotides outside the gene matches: 0. The chain's CDR3 is CAISGGGDQETQYF. In DNA form, the CDR3 reads TGTGCCATCAGTGGCGGGGGGGACCAAGAGACCCAGTACTTC.

The chain joins TRBV20-1 to TRBJ2-5; D is possibly TRBD2 (6 bases). The V end lost 3 bases, the J end lost 3 bases, and 8 bases lay between the germline ends. CDR1 is DFQATT and CDR2 is SNEGSKA in the germline V gene (reference sequence). This CDR3 is built from 12 residues. DNA for the CDR3: TGCAGTGCTAGTCCGGGAGAAGAGACCCAGTACTTC. This encodes CSASPGEETQYF.

In this sample, this clonotype turned up a few times. V gene TRBV6-6 combines with J gene TRBJ2-3, with TRBD2 matching 9 bases. The length of the CDR3 is 19 residues. Germline trimming cut 1 base from V and 6 bases from J; bases unmatched to any gene: 17. Germline loops: CDR1 MNHNY, CDR2 SVGAGI (reference sequence). This chain's CDR3 is CASSYFPSSGRRGSDTQYF. The CDR3 DNA is TGTGCCAGCAGTTACTTCCCTAGTAGCGGGAGAAGAGGGAGTGATACGCAGTATTTT.

J is TRBJ2-7 and V is TRBV27; possible D gene TRBD1, 6 bases. The V end lost 5 bases, the J end lost 2 bases, and 10 bases lay between the germline ends. CDR1 is MNHEY, CDR2 SMNVEV, per germline (reference sequence). This CDR3 comprises 13 residues. The CDR3 region is CASSKKGAYEQYF. The CDR3 DNA reads as TGTGCCAGCAGTAAAAAGGGGGCCTACGAGCAGTACTTC.

The V and J genes are TRBV12-3 or TRBV12-4 and TRBJ1-1, with D unclear. CDR3 size: 17 residues. V was pared by 6 bases and J by 0 bases, with 20 bases between. CDR3 DNA: TGTGCCAGCAGACCCGGAGACGGAATATACATGAACACTGAAGCTTTCTTT. Residues: CASRPGDGIYMNTEAFF.

This chain joins TRBV2 and TRBJ2-3, with TRBD2 matching over 7 bases. Per germline, CDR1 SNHLY and CDR2 FYNNEI. This CDR3 is built from 15 residues. V lost 3 bases and J lost 2; bases outside the gene matches: 5. The DNA for the CDR3 is TGTGCCAGCAGTGATCCCGGGACTAACACAGATACGCAGTATTTT. Residues: CASSDPGTNTDTQYF.

V usage is TRBV5-1 and J usage is TRBJ1-2, with D possibly matching TRBD1 (5 bases). The CDR3 totals 14 residues. Per the germline V gene, CDR1 is SGHRS and CDR2 is YFSETQ. V lost 1 base to trimming and J lost 5 bases, with 12 bases between them. CDR3 protein: CASSLLGREYGYTF. The CDR3 coding sequence is TGCGCCAGCAGCTTGCTGGGACGGGAATATGGCTACACCTTC.

The chain recombines TRBV7-2 with TRBJ1-5; D gene uncertain. The CDR3 runs to 15 residues. Germline loops: CDR1 SGHTA, CDR2 FQGNSA. The V and J ends lost 1 base and 3 bases respectively, with 10 bases between them. CDR3 bases: TGTGCCAGCAGCTTAGTGTGGCAGCCCAATCAGCCCCAGCATTTT. This sequence encodes CASSLVWQPNQPQHF.

The chain recombines TRBV6-5 with TRBJ2-1; maybe TRBD1 (5 bases). The CDR3 covers 13 residues. V lost 5 bases and J 7 bases, leaving 12 bases between the germline ends. The germline CDR1 and CDR2 sequences are MNHEY and SVGAGI. The CDR3 DNA reads TGTGCCAGCAGTCATTCCCACAGGAATGAGCAGTTCTTC. As protein: CASSHSHRNEQFF.

Note on this clonotype: A much more abundant neighbour one base away suggests this may be a read error. The chain uses TRBV7-8 and TRBJ1-2; TRBD1 aligns across 8 bases. Germline trimming cut 5 bases from V and 3 bases from J; bases unmatched to any gene: 8. Per germline, CDR1 SGHVS and CDR2 FQNEAQ. The CDR3 loop spans 15 amino acids. CDR3 in DNA: TGTGCCAGCAGCAGAAGGACAGGGAGTGACTATGGCTACACCTTC. It encodes CASSRRTGSDYGYTF.

The chain couples TRBV27 to TRBJ2-1; TRBD2 aligns across 12 bases. V lost 5 bases, J lost 1 base, and 6 bases stayed unmatched. The CDR3 extends over 17 amino acids. Germline V gene sequence: CDR1 MNHEY, CDR2 SMNVEV (reference sequence). In nucleotides, the CDR3 is TGTGCCAGCAGTCGGGGGACTAGCGGGCTTTCCTACAATGAGCAGTTCTTC. It yields the protein CASSRGTSGLSYNEQFF.

The rearrangement uses TRBV5-5 and TRBJ2-5; D perhaps matches TRBD1 (6 bases). Germline-derived CDR1 and CDR2 are SGHKS and YYEKEE (reference sequence). V was trimmed by 9 bases and J by 3 bases, leaving 18 bases between them. CDR3 size: 14 residues. CDR3 nucleotide sequence: TGTGCCACCGGGCCTGGACAGATTGAAGAGACCCAGTACTTC. This sequence encodes CATGPGQIEETQYF.

This chain links TRBV18 with TRBJ2-1; 7 positions match TRBD2. J lost 10 bases, V lost 6 bases, and 6 bases had no gene match. Germline values: CDR1 KGHSH, CDR2 LQKENI. The CDR3 sequence is 12 residues long. The DNA of the CDR3 is TGTGCCAGCTCCCCCCAAGCGGGGGAGCAGTTCTTC. It translates to CASSPQAGEQFF.

This clonotype was seen a few times. The V gene is TRBV2, the J gene TRBJ2-1; 7 nucleotides line up with TRBD1. J gave up 4 bases and V 7 bases, and 7 bases lay outside the gene matches. This CDR3 is 14 amino acids long. Germline V gene sequence: CDR1 SNHLY, CDR2 FYNNEI. CDR3 in DNA: TGTGCCAGCAAGAGGGACAGCCTATACAATGAGCAGTTCTTC. Protein: CASKRDSLYNEQFF.

This clonotype was picked up a small number of times. DNA of the CDR3: TGTGCCAGCAGCCAAGGGCGACGCCAGAGGAATTCACCCCTCCACTTT. Amino acids: CASSQGRRQRNSPLHF. The chain is built from TRBV14 and TRBJ1-6; no clear D gene. V lost 1 base and J 7 bases, leaving 14 bases between the germline ends. Germline CDR1 and CDR2: SGHDN and FVKESK. The CDR3 sequence is 16 residues long.

This clonotype has a handful of counts. The CDR3 is CASSSDGQRGEKLFF. The CDR3, as DNA: TGTGCCAGCAGTTCCGACGGACAGAGAGGTGAAAAACTGTTTTTT. The V gene is TRBV12-3 or TRBV12-4, the J gene TRBJ1-4; possibly TRBD1 for D (6 bases). This CDR3 region has 15 residues. V was cut by 4 bases and J by 7 bases, with 16 bases left in between.

The CDR3 spells CASSLNSGKETQYF. CDR3 coding DNA: TGTGCCAGCAGTTTAAACTCCGGGAAAGAGACCCAGTACTTC. This chain connects TRBV12-3 or TRBV12-4 to TRBJ2-5; a weak D match, TRBD2 (5 bases). The CDR3 has 14 amino acids. The V end was cut by 2 bases, the J end by 3 bases, with 10 bases between.

This chain uses TRBV7-8 with TRBJ2-1; 9 nucleotides align to TRBD1. CDR1 and CDR2 (germline): SGHVS, FQNEAQ. This CDR3 is 14 amino acids long. J was trimmed by 9 bases and V by 5 bases; bases with no gene match: 8. The CDR3 loop is CASSPGQGYSEQFF. In nucleotides, the CDR3 is TGTGCCAGCAGCCCGGGACAGGGATATAGTGAGCAGTTCTTC.